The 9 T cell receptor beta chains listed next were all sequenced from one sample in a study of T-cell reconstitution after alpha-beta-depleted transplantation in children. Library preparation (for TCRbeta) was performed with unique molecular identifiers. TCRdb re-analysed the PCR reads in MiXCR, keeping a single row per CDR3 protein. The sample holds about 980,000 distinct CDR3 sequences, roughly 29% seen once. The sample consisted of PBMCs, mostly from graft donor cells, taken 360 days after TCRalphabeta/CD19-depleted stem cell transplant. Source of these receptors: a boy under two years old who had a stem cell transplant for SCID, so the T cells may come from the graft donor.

CDR3 DNA: TGCAGTGCTAGAAACCTAAGCGCGCGGGGGAAACTTATGAGCTCCTACAATGAGCAGTTCTTC. It codes for CSARNLSARGKLMSSYNEQFF. The rearrangement links TRBV20-1 to TRBJ2-1; 7 nucleotides match TRBD2. CDR1 and CDR2 from the germline V gene are DFQATT and SNEGSKA (reference sequence). V shed 2 bases and J 0 bases; nucleotides not matched to a gene: 22. CDR3 size: 21 residues.

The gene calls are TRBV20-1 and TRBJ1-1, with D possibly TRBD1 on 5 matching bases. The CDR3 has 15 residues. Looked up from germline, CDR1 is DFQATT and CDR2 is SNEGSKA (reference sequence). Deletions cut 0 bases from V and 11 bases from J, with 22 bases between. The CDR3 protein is CSARDVSAGDIVAFF. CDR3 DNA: TGCAGTGCTAGAGATGTGTCGGCGGGGGATATCGTGGCTTTCTTT.

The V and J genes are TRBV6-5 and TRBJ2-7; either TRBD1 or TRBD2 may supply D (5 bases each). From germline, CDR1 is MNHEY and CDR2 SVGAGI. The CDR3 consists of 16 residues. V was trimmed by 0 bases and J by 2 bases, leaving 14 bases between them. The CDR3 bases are TGTGCCAGCAGTTACTCCTTCGGGACCCAACCCTACGAGCAGTACTTC. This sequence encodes CASSYSFGTQPYEQYF.

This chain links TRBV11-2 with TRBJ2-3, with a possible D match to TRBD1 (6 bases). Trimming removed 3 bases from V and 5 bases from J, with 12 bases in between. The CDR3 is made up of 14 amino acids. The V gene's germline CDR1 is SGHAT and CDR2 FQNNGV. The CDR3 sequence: CASSLKRGRDTQYF. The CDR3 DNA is TGTGCCAGCAGCTTGAAAAGGGGGAGAGATACGCAGTATTTT.

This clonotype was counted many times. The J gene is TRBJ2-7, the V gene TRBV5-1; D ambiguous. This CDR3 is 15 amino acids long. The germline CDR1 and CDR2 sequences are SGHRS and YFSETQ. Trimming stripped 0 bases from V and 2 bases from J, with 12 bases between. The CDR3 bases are TGCGCCAGCAGCTTGGTTGGGATTGGGCCCTACGAGCAGTACTTC. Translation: CASSLVGIGPYEQYF.

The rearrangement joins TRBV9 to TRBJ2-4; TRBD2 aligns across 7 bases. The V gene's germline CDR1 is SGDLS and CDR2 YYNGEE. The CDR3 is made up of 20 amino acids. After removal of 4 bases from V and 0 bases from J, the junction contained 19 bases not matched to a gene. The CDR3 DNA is TGTGCCAGCAGCCCAAGCCCTGTTGGGGAGGGCCCTATAGCCAAAAACATTCAGTACTTC. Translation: CASSPSPVGEGPIAKNIQYF.

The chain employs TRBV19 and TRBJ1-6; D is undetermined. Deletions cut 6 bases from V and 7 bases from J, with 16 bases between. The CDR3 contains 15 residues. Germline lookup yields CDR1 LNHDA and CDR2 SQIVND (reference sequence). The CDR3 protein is CASRPLDSSNSPLHF. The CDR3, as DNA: TGTGCCAGTAGACCCTTGGATTCATCAAATTCACCCCTCCACTTT.

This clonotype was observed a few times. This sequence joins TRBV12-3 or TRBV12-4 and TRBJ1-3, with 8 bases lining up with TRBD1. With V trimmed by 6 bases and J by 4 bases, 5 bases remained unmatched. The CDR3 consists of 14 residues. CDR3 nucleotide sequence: TGTGCCAGCAGACCAGGGGGCGGGGGAAACACCATATATTTT. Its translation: CASRPGGGGNTIYF.

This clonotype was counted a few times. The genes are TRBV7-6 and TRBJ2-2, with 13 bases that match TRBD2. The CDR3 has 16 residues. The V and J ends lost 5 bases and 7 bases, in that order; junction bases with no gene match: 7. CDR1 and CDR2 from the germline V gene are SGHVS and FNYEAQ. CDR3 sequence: CASSKTSGGLDGELFF. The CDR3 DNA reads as TGTGCCAGCAGCAAGACTAGCGGGGGGCTTGACGGGGAGCTGTTTTTT.